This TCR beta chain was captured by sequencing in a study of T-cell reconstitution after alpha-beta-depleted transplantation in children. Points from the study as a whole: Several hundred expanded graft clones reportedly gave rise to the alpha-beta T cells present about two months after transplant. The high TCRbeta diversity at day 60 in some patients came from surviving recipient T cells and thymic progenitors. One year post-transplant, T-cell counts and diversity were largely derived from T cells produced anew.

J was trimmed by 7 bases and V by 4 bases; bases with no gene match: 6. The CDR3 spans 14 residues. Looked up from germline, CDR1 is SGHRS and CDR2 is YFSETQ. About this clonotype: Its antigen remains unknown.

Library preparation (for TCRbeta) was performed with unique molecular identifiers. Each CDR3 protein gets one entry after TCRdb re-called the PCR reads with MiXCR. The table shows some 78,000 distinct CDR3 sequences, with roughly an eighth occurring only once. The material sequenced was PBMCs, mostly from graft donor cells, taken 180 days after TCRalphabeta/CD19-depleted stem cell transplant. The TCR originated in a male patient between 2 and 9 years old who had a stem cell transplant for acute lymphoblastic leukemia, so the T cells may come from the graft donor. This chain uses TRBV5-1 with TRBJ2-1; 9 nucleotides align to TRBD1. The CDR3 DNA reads TGCGCCAGCAGCCACCGGGACAGGGTTAATGAGCAGTTCTTC. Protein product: CASSHRDRVNEQFF. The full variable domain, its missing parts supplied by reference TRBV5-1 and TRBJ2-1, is KAGVTQTPRYLIKTRGQQVTLSCSPISGHRSVSWYQQTPGQGLQFLFEYFSETQRNKGNFPGRFSGRQFSNSRSEMNVSTLELGDSALYLCASSHRDRVNEQFFGPGTRLTVL.